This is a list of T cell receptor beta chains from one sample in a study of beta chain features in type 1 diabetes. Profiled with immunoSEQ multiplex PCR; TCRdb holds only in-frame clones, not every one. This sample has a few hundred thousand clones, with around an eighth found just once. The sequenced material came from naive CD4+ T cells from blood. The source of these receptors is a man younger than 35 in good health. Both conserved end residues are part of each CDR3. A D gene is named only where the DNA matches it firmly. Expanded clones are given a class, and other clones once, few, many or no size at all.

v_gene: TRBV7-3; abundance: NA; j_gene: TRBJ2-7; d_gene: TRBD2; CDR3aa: CASSLRAGGPYEQYF; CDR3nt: TGTGCCAGCAGCTTACGGGCGGGAGGCCCCTACGAGCAGTACTTC
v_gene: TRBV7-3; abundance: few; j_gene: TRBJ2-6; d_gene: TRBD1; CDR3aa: CASKETGMSSGANVLTF; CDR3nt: TGTGCCAGCAAAGAGACAGGGATGAGCTCTGGGGCCAACGTCCTGACTTTC
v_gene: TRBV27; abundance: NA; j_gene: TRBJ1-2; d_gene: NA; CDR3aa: CASSLAGQMIYGYTF; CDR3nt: TGTGCCAGCAGTTTGGCAGGGCAAATGATCTATGGCTACACCTTC
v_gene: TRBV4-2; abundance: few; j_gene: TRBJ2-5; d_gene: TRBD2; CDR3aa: CASSQDGSGGGETQYF; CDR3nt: TGTGCCAGCAGCCAAGATGGTAGCGGGGGGGGTGAGACCCAGTACTTC
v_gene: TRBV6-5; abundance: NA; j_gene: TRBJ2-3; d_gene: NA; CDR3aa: CASSTAQGTDTQYF; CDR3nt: TGTGCCAGCAGTACGGCACAGGGCACAGATACGCAGTATTTT
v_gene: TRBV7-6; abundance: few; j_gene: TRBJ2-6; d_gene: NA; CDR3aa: CASSSTMTGSGANVLTF; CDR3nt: TGTGCCAGCAGCTCGACGATGACAGGATCTGGGGCCAACGTCCTGACTTTC
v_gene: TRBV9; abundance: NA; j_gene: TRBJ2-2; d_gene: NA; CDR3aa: CASSVVRLSHTNTGELFF; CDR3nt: TGTGCCAGCAGCGTAGTTCGGTTGTCTCATACGAACACCGGGGAGCTGTTTTTT
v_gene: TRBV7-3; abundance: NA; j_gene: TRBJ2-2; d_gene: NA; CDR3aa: CASRGGPGGNTGELFF; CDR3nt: TGTGCCAGCCGGGGGGGCCCAGGGGGTAATACCGGGGAGCTGTTTTTT
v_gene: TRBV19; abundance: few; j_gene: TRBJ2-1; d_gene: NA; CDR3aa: CASTKEDHSYNEQFF; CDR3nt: TGTGCCAGTACCAAAGAGGATCACTCCTACAATGAGCAGTTCTTC
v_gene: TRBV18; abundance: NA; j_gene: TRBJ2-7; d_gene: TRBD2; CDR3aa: CASSPPGLAGGPRYEQYF; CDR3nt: TGTGCCAGCTCACCACCCGGACTAGCGGGAGGGCCGCGCTACGAGCAGTACTTC
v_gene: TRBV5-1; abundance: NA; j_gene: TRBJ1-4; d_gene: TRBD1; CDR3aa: CASSMGQPNEKLFF; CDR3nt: TGCGCCAGCAGCATGGGACAGCCGAATGAAAAACTGTTTTTT
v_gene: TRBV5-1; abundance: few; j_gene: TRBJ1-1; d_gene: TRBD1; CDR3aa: CASSGQHTEAFF; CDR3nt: TGCGCCAGCTCGGGACAGCACACTGAAGCTTTCTTT
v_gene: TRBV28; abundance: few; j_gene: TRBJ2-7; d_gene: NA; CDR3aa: CASSSGPGRSSYEQYF; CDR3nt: TGTGCCAGCAGTTCGGGCCCTGGGAGATCCTCCTACGAGCAGTACTTC
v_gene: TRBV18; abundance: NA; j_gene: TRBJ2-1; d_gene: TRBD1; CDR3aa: CASSPVTGGYNEQFF; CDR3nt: TGTGCCAGCTCACCAGTAACAGGGGGCTACAATGAGCAGTTCTTC
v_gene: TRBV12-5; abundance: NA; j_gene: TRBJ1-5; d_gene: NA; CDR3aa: CASGLALNQPQHF; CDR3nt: TGTGCTAGTGGTTTGGCCCTAAATCAGCCCCAGCATTTT
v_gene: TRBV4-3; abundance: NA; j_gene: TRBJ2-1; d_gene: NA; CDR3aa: CASSPEASYNEQFF; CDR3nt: TGCGCCAGCAGCCCCGAGGCTTCCTACAATGAGCAGTTCTTC
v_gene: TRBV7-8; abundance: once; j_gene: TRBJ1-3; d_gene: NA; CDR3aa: CASSLGRGVGNTIYF; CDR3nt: TGTGCCAGCAGCTTGGGCAGGGGAGTTGGAAACACCATATATTTT
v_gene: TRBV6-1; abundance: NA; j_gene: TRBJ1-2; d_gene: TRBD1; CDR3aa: CASSTQGDSGYTF; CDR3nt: TGTGCCAGCAGCACCCAGGGGGACTCTGGCTACACCTTC
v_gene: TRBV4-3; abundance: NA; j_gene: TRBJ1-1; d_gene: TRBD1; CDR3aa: CASSQKGQGFWTEAFF; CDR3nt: TGCGCCAGCAGCCAAAAGGGACAGGGCTTTTGGACTGAAGCTTTCTTT
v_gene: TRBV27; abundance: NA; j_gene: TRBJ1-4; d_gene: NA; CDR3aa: CASRTYRATNEKLFF; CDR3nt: TGTGCCAGCAGGACTTACAGGGCAACTAATGAAAAACTGTTTTTT
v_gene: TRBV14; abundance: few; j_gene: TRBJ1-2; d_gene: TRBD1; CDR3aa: CASSENRDRPTAGYTF; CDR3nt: TGTGCCAGCAGCGAGAACCGGGACAGACCAACGGCGGGCTACACCTTC
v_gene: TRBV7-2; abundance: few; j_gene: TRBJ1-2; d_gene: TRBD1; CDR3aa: CASSFTEGTGKKNGYTF; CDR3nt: TGTGCCAGCAGCTTCACGGAGGGGACAGGGAAAAAGAATGGCTACACCTTC
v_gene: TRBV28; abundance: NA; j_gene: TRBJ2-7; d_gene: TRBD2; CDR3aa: CASSRGLAVAYEQYF; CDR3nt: TGTGCCAGCAGCCGAGGACTAGCGGTAGCCTACGAGCAGTACTTC
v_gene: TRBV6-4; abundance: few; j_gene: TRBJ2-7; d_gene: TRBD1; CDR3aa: CASSVRQGAYEQYF; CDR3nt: TGTGCCAGCAGTGTGCGTCAGGGGGCGTACGAGCAGTACTTC
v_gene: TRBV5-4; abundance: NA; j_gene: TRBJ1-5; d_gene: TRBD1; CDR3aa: CASSQVQGGQPQHF; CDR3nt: TGCGCCAGCAGCCAAGTACAGGGGGGTCAGCCCCAGCATTTT
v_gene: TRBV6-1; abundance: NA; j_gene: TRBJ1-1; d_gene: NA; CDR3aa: CASSVPMAGVNTEAFF; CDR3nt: TGTGCCAGCAGTGTCCCTATGGCGGGGGTGAACACTGAAGCTTTCTTT
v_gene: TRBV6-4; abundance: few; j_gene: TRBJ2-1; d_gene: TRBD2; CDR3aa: CASSRRGSSGPSYNEQFF; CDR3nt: TGTGCCAGCAGTCGTCGGGGGTCTAGCGGGCCATCCTACAATGAGCAGTTCTTC
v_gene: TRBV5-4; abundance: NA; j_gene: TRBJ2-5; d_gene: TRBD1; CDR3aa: CASSSGTATRETQYF; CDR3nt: TGTGCCAGCAGCTCCGGGACAGCTACCAGGGAGACCCAGTACTTC
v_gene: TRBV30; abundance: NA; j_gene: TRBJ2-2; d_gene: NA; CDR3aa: CAWSFGVTGTGELFF; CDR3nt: TGTGCCTGGAGTTTCGGAGTTACGGGCACCGGGGAGCTGTTTTTT
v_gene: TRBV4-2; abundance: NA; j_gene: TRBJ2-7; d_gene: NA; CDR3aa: CASSQADNAFYEQYF; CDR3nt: TGTGCCAGCAGCCAAGCGGACAACGCTTTCTACGAGCAGTACTTC
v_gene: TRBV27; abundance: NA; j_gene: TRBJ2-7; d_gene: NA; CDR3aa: CASKPYGNYRYEQYF; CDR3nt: TGTGCCAGCAAGCCGTACGGGAACTATAGATACGAGCAGTACTTC
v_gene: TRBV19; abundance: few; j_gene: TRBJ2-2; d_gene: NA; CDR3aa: CASSSLQVDTGELFF; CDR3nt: TGTGCCAGTAGTTCCCTACAGGTAGACACCGGGGAGCTGTTTTTT
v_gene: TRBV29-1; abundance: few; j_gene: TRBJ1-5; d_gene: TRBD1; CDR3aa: CSASGQGSSNQPQHF; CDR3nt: TGCAGCGCCTCGGGACAGGGATCGAGCAATCAGCCCCAGCATTTT
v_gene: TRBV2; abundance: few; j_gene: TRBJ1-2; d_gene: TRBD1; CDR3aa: CARSRTLGQGRGQGYTF; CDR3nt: TGTGCCAGGTCAAGAACCCTCGGACAGGGGAGGGGGCAAGGCTACACCTTC
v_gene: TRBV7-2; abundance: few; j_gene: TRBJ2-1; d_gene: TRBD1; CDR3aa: CASSLTTGDEQFF; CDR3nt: TGTGCCAGCAGCTTAACGACAGGGGACGAGCAGTTCTTC
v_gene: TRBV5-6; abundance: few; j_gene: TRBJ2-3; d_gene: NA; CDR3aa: CASSSLGRRANTDTQYF; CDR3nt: TGTGCCAGCAGCTCCTTGGGGCGACGGGCCAACACAGATACGCAGTATTTT
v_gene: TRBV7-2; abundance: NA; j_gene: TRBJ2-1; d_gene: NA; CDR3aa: CASSLVGDIGVGEQFF; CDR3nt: TGTGCCAGCAGCTTAGTGGGGGACATAGGGGTAGGGGAGCAGTTCTTC
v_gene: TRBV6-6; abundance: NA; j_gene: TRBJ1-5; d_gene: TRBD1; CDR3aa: CASTGDRGYQPQHF; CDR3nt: TGTGCCAGCACGGGGGACAGGGGTTATCAGCCCCAGCATTTT
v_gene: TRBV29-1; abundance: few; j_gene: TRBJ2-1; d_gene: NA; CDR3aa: CSVVWPRVAYNEQFF; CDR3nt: TGCAGCGTTGTTTGGCCTCGGGTGGCCTACAATGAGCAGTTCTTC
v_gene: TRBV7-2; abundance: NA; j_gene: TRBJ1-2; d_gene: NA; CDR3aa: CASSPRQERANYGYTF; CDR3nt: TGTGCCAGCAGCCCGCGACAGGAAAGGGCTAACTATGGCTACACCTTC
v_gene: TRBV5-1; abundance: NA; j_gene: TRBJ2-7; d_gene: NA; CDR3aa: CASSLAAGGSSYEQYF; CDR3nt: TGCGCCAGCAGCTTGGCTGCTGGGGGCAGCTCCTACGAGCAGTACTTC
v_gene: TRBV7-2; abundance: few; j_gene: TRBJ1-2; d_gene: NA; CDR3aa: CASITPRFGYTF; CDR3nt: TGTGCCAGCATCACCCCGCGTTTTGGCTACACCTTC
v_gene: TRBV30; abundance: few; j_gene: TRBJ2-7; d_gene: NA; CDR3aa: CAWSPYRVGHEQYF; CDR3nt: TGTGCCTGGAGTCCTTACAGGGTCGGACACGAGCAGTACTTC
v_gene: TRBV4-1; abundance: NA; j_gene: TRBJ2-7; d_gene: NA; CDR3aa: CASSQDFREGYEQYF; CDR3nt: TGTGCCAGCAGCCAAGATTTCCGGGAAGGCTACGAGCAGTACTTC
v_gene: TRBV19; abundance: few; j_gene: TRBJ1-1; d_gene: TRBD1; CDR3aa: CASSMMDRVNAFF; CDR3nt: TGTGCCAGTAGTATGATGGACAGGGTAAATGCTTTCTTT
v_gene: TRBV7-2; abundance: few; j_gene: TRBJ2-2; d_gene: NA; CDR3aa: CASSLVPNGELFF; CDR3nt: TGTGCCAGCAGCTTAGTCCCCAACGGGGAGCTGTTTTTT
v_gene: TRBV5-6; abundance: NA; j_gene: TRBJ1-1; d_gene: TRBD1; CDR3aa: CASSPLDRGNTEAFF; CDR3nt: TGTGCCAGCAGCCCACTGGACAGGGGGAACACTGAAGCTTTCTTT
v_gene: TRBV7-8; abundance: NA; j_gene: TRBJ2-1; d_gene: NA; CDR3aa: CASSLDRQHNEQFF; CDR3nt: TGTGCCAGCAGCTTAGATCGACAGCACAATGAGCAGTTCTTC
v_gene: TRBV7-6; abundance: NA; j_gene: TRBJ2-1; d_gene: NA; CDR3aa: CASSLETAGEQFF; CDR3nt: TGTGCCAGCAGCTTAGAAACGGCGGGTGAGCAGTTCTTC
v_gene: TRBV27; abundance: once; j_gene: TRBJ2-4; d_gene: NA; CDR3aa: CASGRGRAENIQYF; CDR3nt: TGTGCCAGCGGCCGGGGAAGGGCTGAAAACATTCAGTACTTC
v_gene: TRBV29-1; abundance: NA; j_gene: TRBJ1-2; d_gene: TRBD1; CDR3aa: CSVSGGRTRLQEF; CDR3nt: TGCAGCGTTTCAGGGGGCCGGACTCGACTCCAAGAGTTC
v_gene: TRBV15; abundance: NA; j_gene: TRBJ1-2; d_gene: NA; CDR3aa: CATSPVSGGYGYTF; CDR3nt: TGTGCCACCAGCCCTGTCTCGGGAGGCTATGGCTACACCTTC
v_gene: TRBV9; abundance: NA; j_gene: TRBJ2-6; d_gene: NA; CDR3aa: CASRTGSSGANVLTF; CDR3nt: TGTGCCAGCAGAACAGGATCATCTGGGGCCAACGTCCTGACTTTC